This paragraph reports one T cell receptor (beta chain). Its antigen remains unknown. This sample stems from a study of a mutant IDH1 vaccine in newly diagnosed glioma. Measured with immunoSEQ multiplex PCR; TCRdb has only the in-frame clones, and not every one. This sample has about 74,000 clones, with around 84% found just once. The V segment lost 4 bases and the J segment 2 bases; nucleotides outside the gene matches: 8. The CDR3 is made up of 15 amino acids. Germline V gene data show CDR1 as LGHNA and CDR2 as YSLEER. Regarding the study as a whole: Around 93% of patients showed vaccine-induced immune responses across multiple MHC alleles.

This sample's time point: week 35, safety follow-up. Topical imiquimod was applied with each vaccine dose, which held 300 ug of mutant IDH1 20-mer peptide. The source material was PBMCs, sampled from a glioma patient whose treatment included an IDH1 peptide vaccine. The chain links TRBV4-3 to TRBJ2-7; 7 bases fit TRBD1. The TCR sequence derives from a man aged 25-45 years with glioma. In nucleotides, the CDR3 is TGCGCCAGCAGCCTGTTACGGGACAGTACCTACGAGCAGTACTTC. Its protein product is CASSLLRDSTYEQYF.